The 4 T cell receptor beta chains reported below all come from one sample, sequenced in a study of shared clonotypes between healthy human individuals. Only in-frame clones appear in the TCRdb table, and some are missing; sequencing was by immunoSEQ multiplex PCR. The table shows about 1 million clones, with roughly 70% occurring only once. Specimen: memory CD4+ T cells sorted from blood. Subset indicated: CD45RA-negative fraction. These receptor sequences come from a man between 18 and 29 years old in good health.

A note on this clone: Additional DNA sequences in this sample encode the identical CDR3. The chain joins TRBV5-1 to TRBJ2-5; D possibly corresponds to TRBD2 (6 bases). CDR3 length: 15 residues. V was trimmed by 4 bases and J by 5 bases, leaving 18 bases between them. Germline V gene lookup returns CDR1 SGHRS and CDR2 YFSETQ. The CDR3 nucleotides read TGCGCCAGCAGCAGGGCGGGGCAGGGAGAGGAGACCCAGTACTTC. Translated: CASSRAGQGEETQYF.

The CDR3 region has the DNA TGTGCCTGGATTTTAGCGGGAGGAGAGACCCAGTACTTC. Encoded protein: CAWILAGGETQYF. The chain uses TRBV30 and TRBJ2-5; TRBD2 matches 10 bases. The CDR3 is 13 residues long. The ends lost 4 bases at V and 4 bases at J; junction bases unmatched: 3. Germline V gene lookup returns CDR1 GTSNPN and CDR2 SVGIG (reference sequence).

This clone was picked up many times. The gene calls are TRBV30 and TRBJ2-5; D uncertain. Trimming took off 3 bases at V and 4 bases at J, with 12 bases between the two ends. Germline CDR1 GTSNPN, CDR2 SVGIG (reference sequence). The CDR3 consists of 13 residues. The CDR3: CAWSTRGAETQYF. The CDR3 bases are TGTGCCTGGAGCACCCGCGGAGCAGAGACCCAGTACTTC. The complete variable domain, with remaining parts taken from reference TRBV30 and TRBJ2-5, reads SQTIHQWPATLVQPVGSPLSLECTVEGTSNPNLYWYRQAAGRGLQLLFYSVGIGQISSEVPQNLSASRPQDRQFILSSKKLLLSDSGFYLCAWSTRGAETQYFGPGTRLLVL.

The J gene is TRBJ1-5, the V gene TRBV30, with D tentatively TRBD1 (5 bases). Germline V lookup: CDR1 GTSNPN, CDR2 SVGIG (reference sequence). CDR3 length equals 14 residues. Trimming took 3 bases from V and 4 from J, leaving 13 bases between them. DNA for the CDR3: TGTGCCTGGAGCCAGGACATAAGAAATCAGCCCCAGCATTTT. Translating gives CAWSQDIRNQPQHF.